What follows are 26 T cell receptor beta chains derived from one specimen sequenced in a study of cytomegalovirus exposure and HLA in healthy donors. Vbeta (60) and Jbeta (13) primers were used in the PCR. Only in-frame clones appear in the TCRdb table, and some are missing; sequencing was by immunoSEQ multiplex PCR. The data contain about 130,000 clones, just under 80% of them singletons. Source material: PBMCs. These TCRs come from a man between 25 and 39 years old in good health and CMV-seronegative.

V gene TRBV5-4 combines with J gene TRBJ2-7, with D possibly being TRBD2 (6 bases). Trimming left V 1 base short and J 2 bases short, with 10 bases between. The CDR3 has 14 residues. The germline V gene has CDR1 SGHNT and CDR2 YYREEE (reference sequence). CDR3 in amino acids: CASSLTLATYEQYF. In DNA form, the CDR3 reads TGTGCCAGCAGCTTGACCCTAGCGACCTACGAGCAGTACTTC. The whole variable domain, remainder taken from reference TRBV5-4 and TRBJ2-7, is ETGVTQSPTHLIKTRGQQVTLRCSSQSGHNTVSWYQQALGQGPQFIFQYYREEENGRGNFPPRFSGLQFPNYSSELNVNALELDDSALYLCASSLTLATYEQYFGPGTRLTVT.

The chain is built from TRBV6-6 and TRBJ2-7; the D is unclear. This CDR3 is 13 amino acids long. V shed 6 bases and J shed 3 bases, with 12 bases lying between them. Looked up from germline, CDR1 is MNHNY and CDR2 is SVGAGI (reference sequence). The CDR3 loop is CASSGGHNYEQYF. The CDR3, as DNA: TGTGCCAGCAGCGGCGGTCACAACTACGAGCAGTACTTC.

The V and J genes are TRBV5-5 and TRBJ2-7, with D perhaps TRBD2 (5 bases). The CDR3 is 14 amino acids. Trimming removed 2 bases from V and 4 bases from J, with 13 bases in between. Per germline, CDR1 SGHKS and CDR2 YYEKEE (reference sequence). This chain's CDR3 is CASSFLGSGYEQYF. DNA for the CDR3: TGTGCCAGCAGCTTTCTGGGATCGGGGTACGAGCAGTACTTC.

The gene calls are TRBV30 and TRBJ1-1, with 9 bases aligning to TRBD1. V shed 2 bases and J 4 bases; nucleotides not matched to a gene: 11. Germline V gene data show CDR1 as GTSNPN and CDR2 as SVGIG (reference sequence). The CDR3 runs 16 residues. The DNA of the CDR3 is TGTGCCTGGAGTTCCCTACCGGGACAGGGTGTCACTGAAGCTTTCTTT. It specifies CAWSSLPGQGVTEAFF.

This clone was observed a few times. The rearrangement links TRBV7-9 to TRBJ2-7; 7 positions agree with TRBD1. The CDR3 spans 14 residues. Germline V gene sequence: CDR1 SEHNR, CDR2 FQNEAQ (reference sequence). Trimming took 10 bases from V and 0 from J; bases not matched to a gene: 9. CDR3 protein: CATGGHRVSYEQYF. CDR3 nucleotides: TGTGCCACAGGGGGACACAGAGTCTCCTACGAGCAGTACTTC. Based on the CDR3 plus reference TRBV7-9 and TRBJ2-7, the full variable domain is DTGVSQNPRHKITKRGQNVTFRCDPISEHNRLYWYRQTLGQGPEFLTYFQNEAQLEKSRLLSDRFSAERPKGSFSTLEIQRTEQGDSAMYLCATGGHRVSYEQYFGPGTRLTVT.

The V call is TRBV2, the J call TRBJ2-5, with 10 bases matching TRBD2. There are 15 residues in the CDR3. V was clipped by 2 bases and J by 7 bases; unmatched bases: 7. CDR1 and CDR2 from the germline V gene are SNHLY and FYNNEI. In DNA, the CDR3 is TGTGCCAGCAGTGAACTAGCGGGAGAGCTGGGGACCCAGTACTTC. Protein product: CASSELAGELGTQYF. Based on the CDR3 plus reference TRBV2 and TRBJ2-5, the full variable domain is EPEVTQTPSHQVTQMGQEVILRCVPISNHLYFYWYRQILGQKVEFLVSFYNNEISEKSEIFDDQFSVERPDGSNFTLKIRSTKLEDSAMYFCASSELAGELGTQYFGPGTRLLVL.

The rearrangement uses TRBV9 and TRBJ2-3; no clear D gene. Germline CDR1 SGDLS, CDR2 YYNGEE. With 0 bases removed from V and 3 bases from J, the gap between germline ends came to 11 bases. The CDR3 spans 15 residues. This chain's CDR3 is CASSVGSWSTDTQYF. In DNA form, the CDR3 reads TGTGCCAGCAGCGTAGGTAGCTGGTCGACAGATACGCAGTATTTT.

The V call is TRBV4-1, the J call TRBJ2-5; D is perhaps TRBD1 (6 bases). The V gene lost 4 bases and the J gene lost 11 bases, with 17 bases spanning the gap. The CDR3 has 13 residues. The V gene's germline CDR1 is MGHRA and CDR2 YSYEKL. The CDR3 sequence: CASSLLGPGEQYF. CDR3 nucleotide sequence: TGCGCCAGCAGCCTTCTTGGGCCAGGGGAGCAGTACTTC.

The rearrangement joins TRBV18 to TRBJ2-5, with 12 nucleotides matching TRBD2. The V gene end was trimmed by 3 bases and the J gene end by 2 bases; junction bases not matched to a gene: 7. Germline values: CDR1 KGHSH, CDR2 LQKENI. The CDR3 consists of 17 residues. CDR3: CASSPQLGLAGQETQYF. The CDR3, as DNA: TGTGCCAGCTCACCTCAACTTGGACTAGCGGGGCAAGAGACCCAGTACTTC.

The CDR3 nucleotides read TGTGCCAGCAGCCCGAACCAGGGTTCCTACGAGCAGTACTTC. The encoded protein is CASSPNQGSYEQYF. The chain recombines TRBV4-2 with TRBJ2-7, with D perhaps matching TRBD1 (5 bases). Looked up from germline, CDR1 is LGHNA and CDR2 is YNFKEQ. V was cut by 4 bases and J by 1 base, with 11 bases left in between. CDR3 length: 14 residues.

V usage is TRBV30 and J usage is TRBJ1-4, with TRBD1 matching over 8 bases. Germline CDR1 reads GTSNPN; CDR2 reads SVGIG (reference sequence). With V trimmed by 5 bases and J by 0 bases, 5 bases remained unmatched. The CDR3 runs to 15 residues. CDR3 protein: CAWGTGRATNEKLFF. Written as DNA, the CDR3 is TGTGCCTGGGGGACAGGACGCGCAACTAATGAAAAACTGTTTTTT. The full variable domain, rest sourced from reference TRBV30 and TRBJ1-4, is SQTIHQWPATLVQPVGSPLSLECTVEGTSNPNLYWYRQAAGRGLQLLFYSVGIGQISSEVPQNLSASRPQDRQFILSSKKLLLSDSGFYLCAWGTGRATNEKLFFGSGTQLSVL.

This clone appeared a single time. The chain links TRBV9 to TRBJ1-1; D perhaps matches TRBD1 (6 bases). This CDR3 contains 14 residues. Between the trimmed V and J ends, which lost 4 bases and 0 bases, there was a span of 10 bases. Germline V lookup: CDR1 SGDLS, CDR2 YYNGEE. This CDR3 is CASSPHRVNTEAFF. Here the CDR3 DNA reads TGTGCCAGCAGCCCCCACAGGGTGAACACTGAAGCTTTCTTT.

V usage is TRBV19 and J usage is TRBJ2-7; TRBD1 might be the D (6 bases). Per the germline V gene, CDR1 is LNHDA and CDR2 is SQIVND (reference sequence). Trimming stripped 7 bases from V and 1 base from J, with 8 bases between. The CDR3 runs to 12 residues. The CDR3 protein is CASTGQSYEQYF. Here the CDR3 DNA reads TGTGCCAGTACTGGACAGTCCTACGAGCAGTACTTC.

This chain connects TRBV4-3 to TRBJ2-1; 9 bases line up with TRBD2. CDR1 LGHNA and CDR2 YSLEER come from the germline V gene. V was clipped by 0 bases and J by 1 base; unmatched bases: 19. The CDR3 has 22 amino acids. CDR3 coding DNA: TGCGCCAGCAGCCAAGATCGGAGACTAGCGGTAGCCCCGCTAGGGTCCTACAATGAGCAGTTCTTC. The encoded protein is CASSQDRRLAVAPLGSYNEQFF.

This chain connects TRBV29-1 to TRBJ1-5, with 7 nucleotides matching TRBD1. CDR1 is SQVTM and CDR2 is ANQGSEA in the germline V gene. Losses at the gene ends were 1 base for V and 6 bases for J; bases not matched to a gene: 3. This CDR3 comprises 13 residues. The CDR3 coding sequence is TGCAGCGTTGAAGGACAGGGCGGTCAGCCCCAGCATTTT. Translation gives CSVEGQGGQPQHF. Full variable domain (outside the CDR3, taken from reference TRBV29-1 and TRBJ1-5): SAVISQKPSRDICQRGTSLTIQCQVDSQVTMMFWYRQQPGQSLTLIATANQGSEATYESGFVIDKFPISRPNLTFSTLTVSNMSPEDSSIYLCSVEGQGGQPQHFGDGTRLSIL.

V gene TRBV5-4 combines with J gene TRBJ2-5; TRBD1 might be the D (6 bases). V lost 1 base to trimming and J lost 5 bases, with 12 bases between them. The germline V gene has CDR1 SGHNT and CDR2 YYREEE (reference sequence). CDR3 length: 14 amino acids. The CDR3 is CASSLPGARETQYF. CDR3 DNA sequence: TGTGCCAGCAGCTTGCCAGGGGCGAGGGAGACCCAGTACTTC.

J is TRBJ1-4 and V is TRBV23-1; the match to TRBD1 covers 9 bases. TRBV23-1 is noted as an ORF with a role that remains uncertain. The CDR3 covers 15 residues. The J segment lost 8 bases and the V segment lost 3 bases, leaving 7 bases of the junction unmatched. CDR3 nucleotide sequence: TGCGCCAGCAGTCAGGGGGACAGGGCGAACGAAAAACTGTTTTTT. Translation gives CASSQGDRANEKLFF.

The J gene is TRBJ1-2, the V gene TRBV28; 8 positions agree with TRBD1. CDR3 length equals 14 residues. Per the germline V gene, CDR1 is MDHEN and CDR2 is SYDVKM. The ends lost 4 bases at V and 8 bases at J; junction bases unmatched: 9. In DNA, the CDR3 is TGTGCCAGCAGTTCCCTCAGGGGGCTTTGGGGCTACACCTTC. This sequence encodes CASSSLRGLWGYTF.

The sample holds a few counts of this clone. J is TRBJ2-3 and V is TRBV9; 13 bases agree with TRBD2. J gave up 7 bases and V 4 bases, and 9 bases lay outside the gene matches. The V gene's germline CDR1 is SGDLS and CDR2 YYNGEE. The CDR3 runs to 16 residues. The CDR3 here is CASSLSGLAGVNTQYF. The CDR3 DNA is TGTGCCAGCAGCCTAAGCGGACTAGCGGGAGTGAATACGCAGTATTTT.

This chain uses TRBV7-9 with TRBJ1-4, with unresolved D. The CDR3 is 16 amino acids. Trimming shortened V by 4 bases and J by 0 bases, and 12 bases separated the two germline ends. Germline V CDR1 and CDR2: SEHNR, FQNEAQ (reference sequence). This CDR3 is CASSSSGGSTNEKLFF. The CDR3 nucleotides are TGTGCCAGCAGCTCCTCGGGAGGGTCAACTAATGAAAAACTGTTTTTT.

This clone has only a few counts. This chain links TRBV5-1 with TRBJ2-6; D unresolved. The CDR3 contains 14 residues. Germline lookup yields CDR1 SGHRS and CDR2 YFSETQ. V was pared by 1 base and J by 4 bases, with 6 bases between. The CDR3 sequence: CASSLSSGANVLTF. The CDR3 DNA reads as TGCGCCAGCAGCTTGAGCTCGGGGGCCAACGTCCTGACTTTC.

This clone showed up just once. The chain combines TRBV18 with TRBJ1-1; 7 nucleotides align to TRBD1. The V gene's germline CDR1 is KGHSH and CDR2 LQKENI. The CDR3 loop spans 13 amino acids. With V trimmed by 6 bases and J by 3 bases, 4 bases remained unmatched. The CDR3 loop is CASSLQGHTEAFF. The CDR3 DNA reads as TGTGCCAGCTCGTTACAGGGGCACACTGAAGCTTTCTTT.

The V call is TRBV4-1, the J call TRBJ1-5; TRBD1 is a possible D gene (5 bases). V dropped 4 bases and J dropped 3 bases, with 13 bases sitting between them. The CDR3 extends over 15 amino acids. Germline V lookup: CDR1 MGHRA, CDR2 YSYEKL. For the CDR3, the DNA is TGCGCCAGCAGCCCACTTTCGGGGGACAATCAGCCCCAGCATTTT. It yields the protein CASSPLSGDNQPQHF.

This sequence joins TRBV29-1 and TRBJ2-5, with a tentative D call TRBD2 (6 bases). Judging by the DNA end, TRBJ2-7 fits better; the J call may be wrong. The V gene's germline CDR1 is SQVTM and CDR2 ANQGSEA. The CDR3 sequence is 13 residues long. CDR3 sequence reads: CSALGGYSYEQYF. In nucleotides, the CDR3 is TGCAGCGCCTTGGGGGGTTACTCCTACGAGCAGTACTTC.

The J gene is TRBJ2-3, the V gene TRBV5-1, with D perhaps TRBD2 (5 bases). CDR3 length equals 14 residues. Looked up from germline, CDR1 is SGHRS and CDR2 is YFSETQ. V gave up 2 bases and J gave up 2 bases, with 9 bases separating them. For the CDR3, the DNA is TGCGCCAGCAGCTTCAGCCGGGACACAGATACGCAGTATTTT. This gives the protein CASSFSRDTDTQYF.

This rearrangement joins TRBV28 to TRBJ2-7; D possibly corresponds to TRBD1 (6 bases). CDR3 length equals 13 residues. Looked up from germline, CDR1 is MDHEN and CDR2 is SYDVKM. V lost 6 bases, J lost 6 bases, and 15 bases lay in between. The CDR3 nucleotides read TGTGCCAGCAGACTTGGACAGTGGCGCGAGCAGTACTTC. This sequence encodes CASRLGQWREQYF.